The 30 T cell receptor beta chains in this list originate from one sample, sequenced in a study of blood T cells in healthy people across ages. Through a sample-barcoded 5' primer and a J-beta primer mix, a second PCR was run for about 7 to 12 cycles. TCRdb independently ran MiXCR on the 5' RACE reads; one entry per CDR3 protein. Among roughly 2 million distinct CDR3 sequences listed, 40% to 55% were seen once. The source material was blood. The receptors come from a middle-aged woman in good health.

This clonotype came up a few times. The rearrangement uses TRBV27 and TRBJ2-3; D is unresolved. From germline, CDR1 is MNHEY and CDR2 SMNVEV (reference sequence). CDR3 length: 13 amino acids. Between the trimmed V and J ends, which lost 8 bases and 6 bases, there was a span of 15 bases. This CDR3 reads CASSPVVGDTQYF. The CDR3 DNA reads TGTGCCAGCTCTCCCGTAGTGGGGGATACGCAGTATTTT.

In this sample, this clonotype turned up a few times. The V and J genes are TRBV18 and TRBJ1-2, with TRBD1 as a possible D gene (5 bases). The germline CDR1 and CDR2 sequences are KGHSH and LQKENI. V lost 3 bases, J lost 4 bases, and 18 bases lay in between. The CDR3 spans 16 residues. In DNA, the CDR3 is TGTGCCAGCTCACCCTACGGGGCACCGCAATCCTATGGCTACACCTTC. Protein sequence: CASSPYGAPQSYGYTF.

J is TRBJ2-5 and V is TRBV24-1; 15 bases are shared with TRBD2. The CDR3 is 13 residues long. Germline CDR1 KGHDR, CDR2 SFDVKD. The trim removed 5 bases at V and 11 bases at J, leaving 2 bases unmatched. CDR3 sequence: CATSAGTSGGQYF. As DNA, the CDR3 is TGTGCCACCAGTGCTGGGACTAGCGGGGGGCAGTACTTC.

The rearrangement joins TRBV5-5 to TRBJ2-1, with D perhaps matching TRBD1 (5 bases). In germline, CDR1 is SGHKS, CDR2 YYEKEE (reference sequence). There are 14 residues in the CDR3. V was shortened by 6 bases and J by 0 bases, with 10 bases between the two germline ends. The CDR3 is CASIYRSSYNEQFF. The CDR3 coding sequence is TGTGCCAGCATCTACAGGAGCTCCTACAATGAGCAGTTCTTC.

The rearrangement uses TRBV28 and TRBJ2-7; D may be TRBD1 (5 bases). This CDR3 region has 15 residues. Trimming cost V 6 bases and J 1 base, with 16 bases left between them. Germline lookup yields CDR1 MDHEN and CDR2 SYDVKM. CDR3: CASRDQGVLSYEQYF. As DNA, the CDR3 is TGTGCCAGCAGGGACCAGGGTGTTTTATCCTACGAGCAGTACTTC.

CDR3 amino acids: CASRPSMTDTQYF. DNA for the CDR3: TGTGCCAGCCGCCCGAGCATGACAGATACGCAGTATTTT. The chain combines TRBV12-3 or TRBV12-4 with TRBJ2-3; D unclear. V was trimmed by 8 bases and J by 3 bases, leaving 12 bases between them. This CDR3 is built from 13 residues.

The chain employs TRBV6-5 and TRBJ2-5; 7 bases fit TRBD1. Germline V lookup: CDR1 MNHEY, CDR2 SVGAGI. CDR3 length: 19 amino acids. With 0 bases clipped from V and 5 bases from J, the junction kept 18 bases outside the gene matches. This CDR3 is CASSYSRGSQGLFDETQYF. CDR3 DNA: TGTGCCAGCAGTTACTCGAGGGGTTCACAGGGGCTGTTCGATGAGACCCAGTACTTC.

The chain is built from TRBV4-3 and TRBJ2-1; 7 bases align to TRBD2. CDR3 length equals 17 residues. V shed 0 bases and J 4 bases; nucleotides not matched to a gene: 9. CDR1 is LGHNA and CDR2 is YSLEER in the germline V gene. The CDR3 protein is CASSQDGGRAGYNEQFF. As DNA, the CDR3 is TGCGCCAGCAGCCAAGATGGAGGACGAGCGGGGTACAATGAGCAGTTCTTC.

This clonotype was seen more than once but under ten times. The chain combines TRBV5-1 with TRBJ2-5; 7 bases are a match to TRBD1. J was trimmed by 10 bases and V by 0 bases; bases with no gene match: 18. CDR3 size: 17 residues. CDR1 is SGHRS and CDR2 is YFSETQ in the germline V gene. The CDR3 sequence: CASSLELGGTGATIQYF. CDR3 bases: TGCGCCAGCAGCTTGGAACTTGGGGGAACAGGGGCCACGATCCAGTACTTC.

The J gene is TRBJ2-4, the V gene TRBV6-6; 10 bases map to TRBD1. CDR1 is MNHNY and CDR2 is SVGAGI in the germline V gene (reference sequence). J lost 13 bases, V lost 10 bases, and 19 bases had no gene match. This CDR3 has 15 amino acids. The CDR3 is CAIHSRDRGSNEQYF. The CDR3 DNA sequence: TGTGCCATCCACTCACGGGACAGGGGTTCCAATGAGCAGTACTTC.

The rearrangement links TRBV7-9 to TRBJ1-2; 11 bases are a match to TRBD1. The trim removed 5 bases at V and 7 bases at J, leaving 6 bases unmatched. Germline V gene lookup returns CDR1 SEHNR and CDR2 FQNEAQ (reference sequence). The CDR3 contains 14 residues. The CDR3 loop is CASSNGQGAGGYTF. For the CDR3, the DNA is TGTGCCAGCAGCAACGGACAGGGGGCGGGTGGCTACACCTTC.

This clonotype occurred a few times. The rearrangement uses TRBV6-5 and TRBJ1-2, with D maybe TRBD1 (5 bases). CDR3 length: 11 amino acids. Per germline, CDR1 MNHEY and CDR2 SVGAGI. Trimming removed 7 bases from V and 4 bases from J, with 7 bases in between. CDR3 in amino acids: CASIGTYGYTF. For the CDR3, the DNA is TGTGCCAGCATCGGGACCTATGGCTACACCTTC.

This sequence joins TRBV20-1 and TRBJ1-5; unclear D gene. The CDR3 extends over 14 amino acids. Between the trimmed V and J ends, which lost 6 bases and 1 base, there was a span of 13 bases. Germline assignment: CDR1 DFQATT and CDR2 SNEGSKA (reference sequence). CDR3 sequence: CSARAYDSNQPQHF. DNA for the CDR3: TGCAGTGCGAGGGCATATGACAGCAATCAGCCCCAGCATTTT.

The rearrangement joins TRBV7-2 to TRBJ2-3; a possible D gene is TRBD1 (5 bases). Trimming cost V 3 bases and J 5 bases, with 9 bases left between them. CDR1 is SGHTA and CDR2 is FQGNSA in the germline V gene. This CDR3 is 13 amino acids long. The CDR3 DNA follows: TGTGCCAGCAGCTTCCAGGGTAAAGATACGCAGTATTTT. This codes for CASSFQGKDTQYF.

The chain carries TRBV7-6 and TRBJ2-1, with a weak D call TRBD1 (6 bases). V was trimmed by 5 bases and J by 5 bases, leaving 16 bases between them. Per germline, CDR1 SGHVS and CDR2 FNYEAQ. This CDR3 contains 15 residues. The CDR3, as DNA: TGTGCCAGCAGCCCTGGACAGCGAAGTAACAATGAGCAGTTCTTC. This sequence encodes CASSPGQRSNNEQFF.

This clonotype was picked up many times. The chain has TRBV28 and TRBJ1-2, with 8 positions matching TRBD1. The CDR3 has 16 amino acids. Germline V CDR1 and CDR2: MDHEN, SYDVKM. V dropped 6 bases and J dropped 4; count of bases not matched to a gene: 13. CDR3 loop: CASSQSRGTGLYGYTF. CDR3 coding DNA: TGTGCCAGCAGCCAATCCCGGGGGACAGGCCTCTATGGCTACACCTTC.

The chain carries TRBV20-1 and TRBJ1-5; possibly TRBD1 for D (5 bases). Looked up from germline, CDR1 is DFQATT and CDR2 is SNEGSKA (reference sequence). The CDR3 is made up of 15 amino acids. The germline V and J ends were trimmed by 4 bases and 5 bases, with 18 bases remaining between them. The CDR3 DNA follows: TGCAGTGCTACCGAAGGGGCAGTAAGCCATCAGCCCCAGCATTTT. It yields the protein CSATEGAVSHQPQHF.

This clonotype has more than one count but fewer than ten. This rearrangement joins TRBV6-6 to TRBJ1-2; 7 bases are shared with TRBD1. Germline-derived CDR1 and CDR2 are MNHNY and SVGAGI (reference sequence). This CDR3 is built from 15 residues. V lost 3 bases and J lost 4; bases outside the gene matches: 8. The CDR3 DNA is TGTGCCAGCAGTTATCCTGTCACAGGGGCCTATGGCTACACCTTC. Translating it yields CASSYPVTGAYGYTF.

The chain links TRBV27 to TRBJ2-7; perhaps TRBD2 as D (6 bases). Germline CDR1 reads MNHEY; CDR2 reads SMNVEV (reference sequence). This CDR3 is built from 14 residues. V shed 6 bases and J shed 5 bases, with 17 bases lying between them. CDR3 sequence: CASRESGVLDEQYF. The CDR3 nucleotides read TGTGCCAGCAGAGAATCGGGGGTTTTAGACGAGCAGTACTTC.

The chain recombines TRBV28 with TRBJ2-1, with 7 bases matching TRBD2. The trim removed 3 bases at V and 8 bases at J, leaving 4 bases unmatched. The length of the CDR3 is 13 residues. CDR1 and CDR2 (germline): MDHEN, SYDVKM. The CDR3 region is CASSLGRVHEQFF. The CDR3 coding sequence is TGTGCCAGCAGTTTGGGGAGGGTCCATGAGCAGTTCTTC.

The sample holds one count of this clonotype. This chain links TRBV20-1 with TRBJ2-4, with TRBD1 matching over 7 bases. The J call may not be correct, given that the DNA end is closer to TRBJ2-7. The CDR3 is made up of 11 amino acids. Germline V lookup: CDR1 DFQATT, CDR2 SNEGSKA (reference sequence). The CDR3 spells CSAKRDSEQYF. The CDR3 DNA reads as TGCAGTGCCAAGAGGGACAGCGAGCAGTACTTC.

The sample holds a few counts of this clonotype. The gene calls are TRBV7-8 and TRBJ1-4; perhaps TRBD1 as D (5 bases). The V end was cut by 4 bases, the J end by 7 bases, with 7 bases between. The V gene's germline CDR1 is SGHVS and CDR2 FQNEAQ. CDR3 size: 12 residues. The CDR3 coding sequence is TGTGCCAGCAGCTCAGGGAGTGAAAAACTGTTTTTT. This sequence encodes CASSSGSEKLFF.

The chain couples TRBV5-1 to TRBJ2-1; 9 bases match TRBD2. The length of the CDR3 is 17 residues. Trimming cost V 0 bases and J 8 bases; bases outside gene matches: 12. CDR1 is SGHRS and CDR2 is YFSETQ in the germline V gene. CDR3 sequence (DNA): TGCGCCAGCAGCTTGGCTTTAGCGGGGGTCGGGGTCGATGAGCAGTTCTTC. Translated, it gives CASSLALAGVGVDEQFF. Supplemented by reference TRBV5-1 and TRBJ2-1, the full variable domain reads KAGVTQTPRYLIKTRGQQVTLSCSPISGHRSVSWYQQTPGQGLQFLFEYFSETQRNKGNFPGRFSGRQFSNSRSEMNVSTLELGDSALYLCASSLALAGVGVDEQFFGPGTRLTVL.

The chain recombines TRBV12-3 or TRBV12-4 with TRBJ2-1, with 8 bases lining up with TRBD1. V lost 7 bases and J lost 2; bases outside the gene matches: 7. The CDR3 contains 15 residues. The CDR3 region has the DNA TGTGCCAGCATTGTGACAGGGGCAGCCTACAATGAGCAGTTCTTC. Its translation is CASIVTGAAYNEQFF.

V and J are TRBV15 and TRBJ2-5; 9 bases match TRBD1. The J call is uncertain, as TRBJ2-7 better fits the DNA end. Germline assignment: CDR1 LNHNV and CDR2 YYDKDF (reference sequence). CDR3 length: 13 amino acids. The CDR3 DNA reads TGTGCCACCAGCACGGACAGGGGTAACGAGCAGTACTTC. As protein: CATSTDRGNEQYF.

This rearrangement joins TRBV28 to TRBJ2-4; D might be TRBD2 (7 bases). This CDR3 spans 14 amino acids. Trimming shortened V by 7 bases and J by 8 bases, and 18 bases separated the two germline ends. Germline assignment: CDR1 MDHEN and CDR2 SYDVKM. DNA for the CDR3: TGTGCCAGCAAGCCCGCGGGGGCCGGGGACATTCAGTACTTC. It specifies CASKPAGAGDIQYF.

This chain uses TRBV11-2 with TRBJ2-1; D gene unclear. The CDR3 is 13 residues long. In germline, CDR1 is SGHAT, CDR2 FQNNGV. The germline V and J ends were trimmed by 5 bases and 7 bases, with 12 bases remaining between them. CDR3 protein: CASSPTVANEQFF. In DNA, the CDR3 is TGTGCCAGCAGCCCAACGGTGGCGAATGAGCAGTTCTTC.

This clonotype was recorded a few times. J is TRBJ2-7 and V is TRBV27; D is undetermined. The germline gives CDR1 MNHEY, CDR2 SMNVEV (reference sequence). CDR3 size: 14 residues. Trimming left V 4 bases short and J 0 bases short, with 10 bases between. CDR3 coding DNA: TGTGCCAGCAGTTCGACCGAGAGCTCCTACGAGCAGTACTTC. Amino acids: CASSSTESSYEQYF.

CDR3 DNA sequence: TGTGCCAGCAGCCCACGGTGGTCGGATAATTCACCCCTCCACTTT. Translation: CASSPRWSDNSPLHF. The J gene is TRBJ1-6, the V gene TRBV7-2, with D uncertain. CDR1 SGHTA and CDR2 FQGNSA come from the germline V gene. The CDR3 is made up of 15 amino acids. V lost 5 bases, J lost 5 bases, and 13 bases lay in between.

In DNA form, the CDR3 reads TGTGCCAGCAGCTCGTCCCAGAAACTTTACGAGCAGTACTTC. As protein: CASSSSQKLYEQYF. The genes are TRBV11-2 and TRBJ2-4; D call uncertain. TRBJ2-7 explains the end of the DNA better; the J call may be wrong. Germline values: CDR1 SGHAT, CDR2 FQNNGV. CDR3 length equals 14 residues.